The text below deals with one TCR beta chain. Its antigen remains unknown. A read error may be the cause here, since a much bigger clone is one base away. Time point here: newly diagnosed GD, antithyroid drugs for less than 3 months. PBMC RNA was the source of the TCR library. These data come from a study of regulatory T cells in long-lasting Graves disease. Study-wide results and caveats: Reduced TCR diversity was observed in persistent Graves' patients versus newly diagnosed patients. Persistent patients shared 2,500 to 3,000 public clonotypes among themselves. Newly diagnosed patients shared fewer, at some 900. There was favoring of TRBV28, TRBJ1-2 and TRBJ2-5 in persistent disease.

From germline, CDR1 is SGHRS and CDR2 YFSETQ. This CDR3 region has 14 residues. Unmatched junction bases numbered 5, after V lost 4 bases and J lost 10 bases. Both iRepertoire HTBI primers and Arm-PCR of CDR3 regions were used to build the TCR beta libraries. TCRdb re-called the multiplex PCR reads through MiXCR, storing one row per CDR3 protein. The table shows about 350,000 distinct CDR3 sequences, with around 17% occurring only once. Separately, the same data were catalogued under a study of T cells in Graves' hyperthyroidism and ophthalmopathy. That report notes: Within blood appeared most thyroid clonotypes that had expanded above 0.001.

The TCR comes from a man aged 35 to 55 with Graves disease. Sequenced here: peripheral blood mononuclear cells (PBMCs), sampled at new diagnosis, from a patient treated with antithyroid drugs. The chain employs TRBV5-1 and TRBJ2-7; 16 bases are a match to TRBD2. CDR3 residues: CASSPGTSGGAQYF. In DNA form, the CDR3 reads TGCGCCAGCAGCCCGGGGACTAGCGGGGGGGCCCAGTACTTC. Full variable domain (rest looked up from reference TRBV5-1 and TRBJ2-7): KAGVTQTPRYLIKTRGQQVTLSCSPISGHRSVSWYQQTPGQGLQFLFEYFSETQRNKGNFPGRFSGRQFSNSRSEMNVSTLELGDSALYLCASSPGTSGGAQYFGPGTRLTVT.